This T cell receptor (beta chain) was identified in a study of control samples from healthy donors and cancer patients. The CDR3 spans 17 residues. V was trimmed by 4 bases and J by 7 bases, leaving 22 bases between them. Per germline, CDR1 MDHEN and CDR2 SYDVKM. The table came from immunoSEQ multiplex PCR; TCRdb's copy has only in-frame clones and leaves some out. The table lists more than 140,000 clones, roughly 89% of them singletons. The source of this sequence is a man in his late teens or twenties in good health. The specimen sequenced was blood. The chain carries TRBV28 and TRBJ1-4; maybe TRBD1 (5 bases). DNA for the CDR3: TGTGCCAGCAGTTCGCCTCAGTTCGGGACCGCGGGTGAAAAACTGTTTTTT. Translation: CASSSPQFGTAGEKLFF.